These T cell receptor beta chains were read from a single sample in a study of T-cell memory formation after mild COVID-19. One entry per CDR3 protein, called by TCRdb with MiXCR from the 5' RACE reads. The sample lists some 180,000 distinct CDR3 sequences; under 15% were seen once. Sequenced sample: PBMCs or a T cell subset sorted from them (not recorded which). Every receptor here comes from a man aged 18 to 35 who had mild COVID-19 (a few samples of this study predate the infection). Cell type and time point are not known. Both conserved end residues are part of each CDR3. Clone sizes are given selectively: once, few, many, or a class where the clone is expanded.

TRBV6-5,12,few,CASSYRGYGYTF
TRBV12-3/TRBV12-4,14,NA,CASSPRAGGETQYF
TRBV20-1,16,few,CSARRRDRMSSYEQYF
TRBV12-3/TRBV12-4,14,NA,CASSYPLDSAGYTF
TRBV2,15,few,CASSGVQNSGSGYTF
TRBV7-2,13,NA,CASSPRLRTEAFF
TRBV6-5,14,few,CASRQGSLAPEQFF
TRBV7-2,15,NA,CASTLAGTGEETQYF
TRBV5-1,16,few,CASSLADSLGEETQYF
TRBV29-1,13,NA,CSVDHRAYNEQFF
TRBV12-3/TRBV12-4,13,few,CASSLFGGNEQFF
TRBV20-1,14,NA,CSARAGSIPGELFF
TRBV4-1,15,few,CASRQGGSPNQPQHF
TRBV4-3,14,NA,CASSQDPVGSPLHF
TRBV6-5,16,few,CASSRRGGAGTGELFF
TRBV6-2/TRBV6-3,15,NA,CASTGRGLGNQPQHF
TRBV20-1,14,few,CSARDLSFRYEQFF
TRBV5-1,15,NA,CASSFLGISNTEAFF
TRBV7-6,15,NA,CASSLTLAGGYEQYF
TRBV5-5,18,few,CASSPQIGVYLSNQPQHF
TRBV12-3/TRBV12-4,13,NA,CASSSLGDSGYTF
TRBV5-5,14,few,CASSKPGQERSYTF
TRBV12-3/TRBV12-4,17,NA,CASSGGAAVGLNYGYTF
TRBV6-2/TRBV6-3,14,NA,CASSLRTGYYGYTF
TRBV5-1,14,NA,CATHMGGGNNEQFF
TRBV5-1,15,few,CASSLAGGYSYEQYF